This TCR beta chain is drawn from a study of cytomegalovirus exposure and HLA in healthy donors. Study-level findings and limits: Rare TCR sequences predominated, though certain public TCRs were found in many donors. V segments that were indistinguishable, TRBV6-2 and TRBV6-3 among them, were omitted from analysis. Altogether, 150 to 200 TCR beta chains were recorded as cytomegalovirus-associated.

The CDR3 loop spans 15 amino acids. Trimming cost V 5 bases and J 11 bases, with 21 bases left between them. Germline assignment: CDR1 SGHTA and CDR2 FQGTGA. This clone was picked up a small number of times. Its antigen remains unknown. Regarding donors, all were healthy bone marrow donors. A multiplex PCR was run with 60 Vbeta primers and 13 Jbeta primers. Using immunoSEQ multiplex PCR, the repertoire was profiled, and TCRdb retains in-frame clones only, with some absent. Here the sample spans approximately 170,000 clones, over 70% being singletons. The receptor was derived from a female donor in good health and CMV-seronegative. The sequenced sample consisted of PBMCs. The gene calls are TRBV7-3 and TRBJ2-2; possible D gene TRBD1, 6 bases. The chain's CDR3 is CASSPSRTASGELFF. In nucleotides, the CDR3 is TGTGCCAGCAGCCCCTCCCGGACAGCCTCAGGAGAGCTGTTTTTT. Looking up the rest from reference TRBV7-3 and TRBJ2-2 gives the full variable domain: GAGVSQTPSNKVTEKGKYVELRCDPISGHTALYWYRQSLGQGPEFLIYFQGTGAADDSGLPNDRFFAVRPEGSVSTLKIQRTERGDSAVYLCASSPSRTASGELFFGEGSRLTVL.